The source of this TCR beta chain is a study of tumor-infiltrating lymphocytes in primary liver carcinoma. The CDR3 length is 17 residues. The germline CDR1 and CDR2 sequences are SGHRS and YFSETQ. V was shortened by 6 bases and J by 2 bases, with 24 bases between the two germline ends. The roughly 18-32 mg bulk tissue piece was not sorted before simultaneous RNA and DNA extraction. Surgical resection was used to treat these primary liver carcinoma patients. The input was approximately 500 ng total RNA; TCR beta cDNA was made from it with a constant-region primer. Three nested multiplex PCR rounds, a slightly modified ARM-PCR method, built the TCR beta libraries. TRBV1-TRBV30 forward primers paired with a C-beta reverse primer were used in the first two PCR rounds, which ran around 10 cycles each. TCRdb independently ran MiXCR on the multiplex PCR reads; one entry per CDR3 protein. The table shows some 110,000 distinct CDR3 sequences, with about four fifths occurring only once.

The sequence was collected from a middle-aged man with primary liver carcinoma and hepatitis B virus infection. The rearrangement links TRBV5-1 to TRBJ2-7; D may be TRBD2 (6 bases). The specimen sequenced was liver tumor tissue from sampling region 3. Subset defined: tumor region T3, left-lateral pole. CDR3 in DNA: TGCGCCAGCAACACAACGAGATCGGGGACTCCTACCTACGAGCAGTACTTC. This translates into CASNTTRSGTPTYEQYF.